The 6 T cell receptor beta chains presented below share a single source sample, sequenced in a study of T-cell reconstitution after alpha-beta-depleted transplantation in children. The library targeted TCRbeta and was prepared with unique molecular identifiers. TCRdb itself ran the PCR reads through MiXCR, one entry per CDR3 protein. The sample has over 150,000 distinct CDR3 sequences; under 8.5% are singletons. The specimen was PBMCs, collected before TCRalphabeta/CD19-depleted stem cell transplant. The receptors were sampled from a boy younger than 10 with acute lymphoblastic leukemia, due to receive a stem cell transplant.

The table lists this clonotype with many counts. This rearrangement joins TRBV5-1 to TRBJ2-5; tentatively, D is TRBD2 (5 bases). This CDR3 spans 14 amino acids. In germline, CDR1 is SGHRS, CDR2 YFSETQ. V lost 0 bases and J lost 2, with 8 bases in between. The CDR3 DNA reads as TGCGCCAGCAGCTTGGTCGGGGAACAAGAGACCCAGTACTTC. It translates to CASSLVGEQETQYF.

The chain couples TRBV20-1 to TRBJ1-1; D might be TRBD1 (5 bases). CDR3 size: 9 residues. Germline CDR1 and CDR2: DFQATT and SNEGSKA (reference sequence). The CDR3: CRGLGEAFF. CDR3 in DNA: TGCAGGGGACTGGGTGAAGCTTTCTTT.

This chain uses TRBV6-5 with TRBJ2-2, with D perhaps matching TRBD1 or TRBD2 (5 bases each). CDR3 length: 16 residues. Trimming shortened V by 2 bases and J by 5 bases, and 15 bases separated the two germline ends. Germline V gene data show CDR1 as MNHEY and CDR2 as SVGAGI. CDR3 residues: CASSYERGVGTGELFF. The CDR3 region has the DNA TGTGCCAGCAGTTACGAAAGAGGGGTCGGGACCGGGGAGCTGTTTTTT.

As concerns this clonotype: Because it lacks the conserved phenylalanine or tryptophan at the end, this CDR3 is likely a read error. This rearrangement joins TRBV11-2 to TRBJ1-4; 11 bases align to TRBD1. The CDR3 extends over 17 amino acids. Trimming removed 4 bases from V and 0 bases from J; junction bases left unmatched: 4. Germline CDR1 is SGHAT and CDR2 is FQNNGV. CDR3 loop: CASSSRDRGSTNEKLFC. The CDR3 DNA sequence: TGTGCCAGCAGCTCCCGGGACAGGGGGTCAACTAATGAAAAACTGTTTTGT.

The chain is built from TRBV7-2 and TRBJ2-7; D remains unclear. Per germline, CDR1 SGHTA and CDR2 FQGNSA. This CDR3 is built from 13 residues. V lost 3 bases and J 3 bases, leaving 9 bases between the germline ends. This CDR3 is CASSFGDLYEQYF. For the CDR3, the DNA is TGTGCCAGCAGCTTTGGAGATCTCTACGAGCAGTACTTC.

The chain employs TRBV3-1 and TRBJ1-5, with D tentatively TRBD1 (5 bases). Germline V gives CDR1 LGHDT, CDR2 YNNKEL (reference sequence). This CDR3 is built from 15 residues. The V gene lost 3 bases and the J gene lost 3 bases, with 12 bases spanning the gap. CDR3 sequence reads: CASSHESGTNQPQHF. CDR3 bases: TGTGCCAGCAGCCATGAATCCGGGACCAATCAGCCCCAGCATTTT.